The 31 T cell receptor beta chains presented below share a single source sample, sequenced in a study of T cell responses to AZD1222 COVID-19 vaccine. Some clones are missing from TCRdb's copy, which holds only in-frame ones; the method was immunoSEQ multiplex PCR. The sample holds approximately 150,000 clones; 80% to 95% are singletons and the top ten take 2% to 2.5%. This material consisted of peripheral blood, taken on day 0 of AZD1222 vaccination. These receptors all come from an adult in good health.

V and J are TRBV10-1 and TRBJ2-7, with 14 nucleotides matching TRBD2. V lost 6 bases to trimming and J lost 6 bases; unmatched junction nucleotides: 4. This CDR3 region has 14 residues. Per the germline V gene, CDR1 is WNHNN and CDR2 is SYGVQD (reference sequence). CDR3 bases: TGCGCCAGCAGGCCTGGACTAGCGGGAGGCGAGCAGTACTTC. This codes for CASRPGLAGGEQYF.

This chain joins TRBV5-1 and TRBJ1-1; 7 positions match TRBD1. Germline CDR1 SGHRS, CDR2 YFSETQ. V shed 5 bases, J shed 2 bases, and the junction held 9 bases outside the gene matches. The CDR3 contains 15 residues. CDR3 amino acids: CASSPYRGGNTEAFF. The CDR3 DNA reads TGCGCCAGCAGTCCGTACAGGGGAGGTAACACTGAAGCTTTCTTT.

The gene calls are TRBV19 and TRBJ1-2; D unclear. This CDR3 contains 14 residues. Germline CDR1 and CDR2: LNHDA and SQIVND (reference sequence). Trimming cost V 5 bases and J 0 bases, with 10 bases left between them. CDR3 loop: CASSPYTANYGYTF. In nucleotides, the CDR3 is TGTGCCAGTAGTCCATACACAGCTAACTATGGCTACACCTTC.

The chain couples TRBV5-6 to TRBJ2-5; D might be TRBD2 (6 bases). Looked up from germline, CDR1 is SGHDT and CDR2 is YYEEEE. V was cut by 4 bases and J by 4 bases, with 14 bases left in between. This CDR3 region has 14 residues. The CDR3 DNA reads TGTGCCAGCAGCACCCCTCTGGGGGGAGAGACCCAGTACTTC. Protein sequence: CASSTPLGGETQYF.

This clone was counted a single time. The V call is TRBV9, the J call TRBJ1-3, with a weak D call TRBD1 (5 bases). Germline CDR1 is SGDLS and CDR2 is YYNGEE. V was clipped by 4 bases and J by 2 bases, with 10 bases between them. The CDR3 has 14 amino acids. The CDR3 sequence is CASSSGTAGNTIYF. The CDR3 DNA is TGTGCCAGCAGCAGCGGGACGGCTGGAAACACCATATATTTT.

The CDR3 region is CASVERDGETQYF. The CDR3 DNA reads TGTGCCAGTGTCGAGCGGGATGGAGAGACCCAGTACTTC. The chain is built from TRBV19 and TRBJ2-5, with TRBD2 matching 7 bases. V shed 8 bases and J 4 bases; nucleotides not matched to a gene: 7. The length of the CDR3 is 13 residues. The germline gives CDR1 LNHDA, CDR2 SQIVND (reference sequence).

The CDR3 spells CASSHSRTGTHEQYF. The CDR3, as DNA: TGTGCCAGCAGCCATTCTAGAACAGGGACCCACGAGCAGTACTTC. The chain couples TRBV3-1 (or the pseudogene TRBV3-2) to TRBJ2-7; possibly TRBD1 for D (6 bases). Germline values: CDR1 LGHDT, CDR2 YNNKEL (reference sequence). The CDR3 runs 15 residues. V was cut by 3 bases and J by 5 bases, with 17 bases left in between.

V usage is TRBV11-3 and J usage is TRBJ2-3, with D possibly TRBD2 on 6 matching bases. The CDR3 extends over 14 amino acids. CDR1 is SGHNT and CDR2 is YENEEA in the germline V gene. V was shortened by 5 bases and J by 2 bases, with 11 bases between the two germline ends. The CDR3 sequence is CASSGSGVTDTQYF. As DNA, the CDR3 is TGTGCCAGCAGCGGTAGCGGAGTCACAGATACGCAGTATTTT.

V usage is TRBV5-1 and J usage is TRBJ1-1; D perhaps matches TRBD1 (5 bases). V lost 4 bases and J lost 3, with 10 bases in between. This CDR3 contains 13 residues. CDR1 is SGHRS and CDR2 is YFSETQ in the germline V gene. CDR3: CASSQGRDTEAFF. As DNA, the CDR3 is TGCGCCAGCAGCCAGGGACGCGACACTGAAGCTTTCTTT.

As regards this clone: This sample also contains other DNA sequences that code for the same CDR3. This sequence joins TRBV5-1 and TRBJ1-1, with 9 positions matching TRBD1. Germline lookup yields CDR1 SGHRS and CDR2 YFSETQ. The CDR3 has 14 residues. The trim removed 4 bases at V and 4 bases at J, leaving 5 bases unmatched. In nucleotides, the CDR3 is TGCGCCAGCAGCCTCGGACAGGGGAGCACTGAAGCTTTCTTT. As protein: CASSLGQGSTEAFF.

The chain links TRBV28 to TRBJ1-5; the match to TRBD1 covers 7 bases. Germline loops: CDR1 MDHEN, CDR2 SYDVKM. V shed 6 bases and J 4 bases; nucleotides not matched to a gene: 6. The CDR3 has 14 residues. The CDR3 DNA is TGTGCCAGCAGGCAGACAGGGATTAATCAGCCCCAGCATTTT. Protein: CASRQTGINQPQHF.

As to this clone: Within the sample, other DNA sequences also encode this same CDR3. The V call is TRBV18, the J call TRBJ2-1; TRBD2 is a possible D gene (6 bases). Trimming shortened V by 3 bases and J by 5 bases, and 8 bases separated the two germline ends. Looked up from germline, CDR1 is KGHSH and CDR2 is LQKENI. There are 13 residues in the CDR3. The CDR3 DNA reads TGTGCCAGCTCACCGGGGACTGACAATGAGCAGTTCTTC. This sequence encodes CASSPGTDNEQFF.

The chain employs TRBV21-1 and TRBJ2-7; the table names TRBD1, a call not compared with the DNA. TRBV21-1 is flagged as a pseudogene. CDR3 length equals 16 residues. Written as DNA, the CDR3 is TGTGCCAGCAGCAAAGTCAGGACAGGGGAGTTCTACGAGCAGTACTTC. Its protein is CASSKVRTGEFYEQYF.

The rearrangement joins TRBV28 to TRBJ2-4; 7 positions match TRBD1. Trimming at V came to 5 bases and at J to 0 bases, leaving 4 bases not matched to a gene. Looked up from germline, CDR1 is MDHEN and CDR2 is SYDVKM. The CDR3 is 15 residues long. CDR3 in amino acids: CASSDRDLAKNIQYF. The CDR3 region has the DNA TGTGCCAGCAGTGACAGGGATCTAGCCAAAAACATTCAGTACTTC.

This sequence joins TRBV21-1 and TRBJ1-2; TRBD1, as called in the table, went unchecked against the DNA. TRBV21-1 is a pseudogene. The CDR3 is made up of 12 amino acids. CDR3 DNA sequence: TGTGCCAGAGACCGGGACAGCTATGGCTACACCTTC. It codes for CARDRDSYGYTF.

The chain couples TRBV11-2 to TRBJ1-1; D is possibly TRBD1 (6 bases). V gave up 0 bases and J gave up 5 bases, with 22 bases separating them. The CDR3 is 18 amino acids. Germline loops: CDR1 SGHAT, CDR2 FQNNGV. The CDR3 spells CASSLDGLLVQGLTEAFF. CDR3 sequence (DNA): TGTGCCAGCAGCTTAGATGGTTTATTGGTCCAGGGGTTGACTGAAGCTTTCTTT.

The V and J genes are TRBV9 and TRBJ1-5; weak D call: TRBD1 (6 bases). Trimming took off 6 bases at V and 6 bases at J, with 22 bases between the two ends. The CDR3 sequence is 16 residues long. Germline-derived CDR1 and CDR2 are SGDLS and YYNGEE. Written as DNA, the CDR3 is TGTGCCAGCATCCCAGACGAGACAGGAGGGGGTCAGCCCCAGCATTTT. It translates to CASIPDETGGGQPQHF. The full variable domain, completed using reference TRBV9 and TRBJ1-5, is DSGVTQTPKHLITATGQRVTLRCSPRSGDLSVYWYQQSLDQGLQFLIQYYNGEERAKGNILERFSAQQFPDLHSELNLSSLELGDSALYFCASIPDETGGGQPQHFGDGTRLSIL.

The rearrangement joins TRBV21-1 to TRBJ2-7; TRBD1, the table's D call, was not compared with the DNA. TRBV21-1 is listed as a pseudogene. The CDR3 length is 17 residues. DNA of the CDR3: TGTGCCAGCAGCAAAACTAAACGGGGGACAGGAGCCTACGAGCAGTACTTC. Amino acid sequence: CASSKTKRGTGAYEQYF.

This clone was found once. The chain has TRBV6-5 and TRBJ1-1; tentatively, D is TRBD1 (6 bases). The germline V gene encodes CDR1 MNHEY and CDR2 SVGAGI. The CDR3 length is 14 residues. V was shortened by 6 bases and J by 5 bases, with 16 bases between the two germline ends. The CDR3 nucleotides read TGTGCCAGCAGCACAAACACAGGGACGACTGAAGCTTTCTTT. Translation gives CASSTNTGTTEAFF.

This clone was counted only a few times. J is TRBJ2-6 and V is TRBV2; 10 nucleotides match TRBD1. V trimming: 4 bases; J trimming: 1 base; junction bases outside the gene matches: 7. Germline CDR1 reads SNHLY; CDR2 reads FYNNEI. The CDR3 runs to 18 residues. This CDR3 is CASSVKRQGASGANVLTF. The CDR3 DNA reads as TGTGCCAGCAGTGTAAAGAGACAGGGGGCGTCTGGGGCCAACGTCCTGACTTTC.

V and J are TRBV4-1 and TRBJ2-7; 9 nucleotides agree with TRBD1. Germline CDR1 and CDR2: MGHRA and YSYEKL. This CDR3 is 16 amino acids long. V lost 0 bases, J lost 3 bases, and 6 bases stayed unmatched. CDR3 protein: CASSQDETGGYYEQYF. DNA for the CDR3: TGCGCCAGCAGCCAAGATGAGACAGGGGGGTACTACGAGCAGTACTTC.

V is TRBV5-4 and J is TRBJ2-1; 9 nucleotides line up with TRBD1. V trimming: 5 bases; J trimming: 6 bases; junction bases outside the gene matches: 12. The CDR3 contains 16 residues. The V gene's germline CDR1 is SGHNT and CDR2 YYREEE (reference sequence). The CDR3 region is CASRIRPGTGINEQFF. CDR3 coding DNA: TGTGCCAGCAGAATACGGCCCGGGACAGGGATCAATGAGCAGTTCTTC. Supplemented by reference TRBV5-4 and TRBJ2-1, the full variable domain reads ETGVTQSPTHLIKTRGQQVTLRCSSQSGHNTVSWYQQALGQGPQFIFQYYREEENGRGNFPPRFSGLQFPNYSSELNVNALELDDSALYLCASRIRPGTGINEQFFGPGTRLTVL.

V gene TRBV29-1 combines with J gene TRBJ2-5, with a possible D match to TRBD1 (6 bases). V lost 4 bases to trimming and J lost 4 bases, with 13 bases between them. Looked up from germline, CDR1 is SQVTM and CDR2 is ANQGSEA. The CDR3 extends over 13 amino acids. The CDR3 nucleotides read TGCAGCGTTGTGCCAGGGGTTGGAGAGACCCAGTACTTC. Amino acids: CSVVPGVGETQYF. The complete variable domain, with remaining parts taken from reference TRBV29-1 and TRBJ2-5, reads SAVISQKPSRDICQRGTSLTIQCQVDSQVTMMFWYRQQPGQSLTLIATANQGSEATYESGFVIDKFPISRPNLTFSTLTVSNMSPEDSSIYLCSVVPGVGETQYFGPGTRLLVL.

The chain recombines TRBV7-3 with TRBJ1-4; D unresolved. The CDR3 is 13 amino acids. Germline-derived CDR1 and CDR2 are SGHTA and FQGTGA. V lost 5 bases and J lost 6, with 10 bases in between. The CDR3 coding sequence is TGTGCCAGCAGCGCGACACGGGATGAAAAACTGTTTTTT. It encodes CASSATRDEKLFF.

This clone was detected only once. The CDR3 region is CASSFFGGAAFF. The CDR3 nucleotides read TGTGCCAGCAGTTTTTTTGGGGGCGCAGCTTTCTTT. The V and J genes are TRBV12-3 or TRBV12-4 and TRBJ1-1, with D possibly matching TRBD1 (6 bases). V lost 3 bases to trimming and J lost 10 bases, with 12 bases between them. The CDR3 is 12 residues long.

This clone came up once. Other DNA sequences within the sample encode an identical CDR3. This chain links TRBV7-9 with TRBJ1-5; D is perhaps TRBD1 (6 bases). V lost 5 bases, J lost 2 bases, and 10 bases lay in between. In germline, CDR1 is SEHNR, CDR2 FQNEAQ (reference sequence). This CDR3 contains 14 residues. DNA of the CDR3: TGTGCCAGCAGCCTACAGGGCGGCAATCAGCCCCAGCATTTT. Its translation is CASSLQGGNQPQHF.

CDR3 loop: CATTGGQGDTQYF. The DNA of the CDR3 is TGTGCCACCACGGGGGGGCAAGGGGATACGCAGTATTTT. The genes are TRBV10-3 and TRBJ2-3; TRBD2 aligns across 8 bases. Germline CDR1 is ENHRY and CDR2 is SYGVKD. The CDR3 has 13 amino acids. V shed 10 bases and J 6 bases; nucleotides not matched to a gene: 9.

The V call is TRBV7-8, the J call TRBJ2-3; D call uncertain. This CDR3 has 16 residues. The V gene's germline CDR1 is SGHVS and CDR2 FQNEAQ. V lost 2 bases to trimming and J lost 2 bases, with 14 bases between them. The CDR3 DNA follows: TGTGCCAGCAGCTTATGGCAGGAATCTATCACAGATACGCAGTATTTT. It translates to CASSLWQESITDTQYF.

The V and J genes are TRBV3-1 (or the pseudogene TRBV3-2) and TRBJ2-1; D is possibly TRBD2 (5 bases). CDR1 and CDR2 (germline): LGHDT, YNNKEL (reference sequence). CDR3 size: 14 residues. Trimming cost V 5 bases and J 9 bases, with 17 bases left between them. In DNA form, the CDR3 reads TGTGCCAGCAGCTTACTTACTCTAGCTAGTGAGCAGTTCTTC. It codes for CASSLLTLASEQFF.

V usage is TRBV6-5 and J usage is TRBJ1-5; perhaps TRBD1 as D (6 bases). V was pared by 6 bases and J by 7 bases, with 16 bases between. Germline lookup yields CDR1 MNHEY and CDR2 SVGAGI. The CDR3 totals 14 residues. In nucleotides, the CDR3 is TGTGCCAGCAGCCCGGGGGGCGGCGGGCAGCCCCAGCATTTT. Its translation: CASSPGGGGQPQHF.

The chain is built from TRBV18 and TRBJ2-7; tentatively, D is TRBD1 or TRBD2 (6 bases each). CDR3 size: 15 residues. Trimming stripped 6 bases from V and 4 bases from J, with 19 bases between. CDR1 and CDR2 (germline): KGHSH, LQKENI. The CDR3, as DNA: TGTGCCAGCTCCCTCGGGGGCAGAACCTCATACGAGCAGTACTTC. Its protein product is CASSLGGRTSYEQYF.